The 15 T cell receptor beta chains presented below share a single source sample, sequenced in a study of cytomegalovirus exposure and HLA in healthy donors. PCR employed 60 Vbeta and 13 Jbeta primers. TCRdb keeps only in-frame clones here, not all; method: immunoSEQ multiplex PCR. The table includes approximately 190,000 clones, over 60% detected once. The sample comprised PBMCs. All receptors derive from a woman in her thirties in good health and CMV-seropositive.

This clone has only one observation. This rearrangement joins TRBV9 to TRBJ2-1; 14 nucleotides agree with TRBD2. V trimming: 4 bases; J trimming: 9 bases; junction bases outside the gene matches: 6. CDR3 size: 15 residues. Germline values: CDR1 SGDLS, CDR2 YYNGEE. In DNA, the CDR3 is TGTGCCAGCAGCTTGACTAGCGGGAGGGCTAGTGAGCAGTTCTTC. It yields the protein CASSLTSGRASEQFF.

This clone was recorded only once. The V and J genes are TRBV7-9 and TRBJ1-3; D gene ambiguous. Trimming cost V 1 base and J 0 bases, with 10 bases left between them. CDR1 SEHNR and CDR2 FQNEAQ come from the germline V gene (reference sequence). The CDR3 runs to 16 residues. The CDR3 is CASSLVRGYSGNTIYF. As DNA, the CDR3 is TGTGCCAGCAGCTTAGTGCGCGGCTACTCTGGAAACACCATATATTTT.

The genes are TRBV9 and TRBJ1-1; 7 bases agree with TRBD1. V was clipped by 6 bases and J by 5 bases; unmatched bases: 7. This CDR3 contains 13 residues. From germline, CDR1 is SGDLS and CDR2 YYNGEE. Written as DNA, the CDR3 is TGTGCCAGCAACAGACAGGGCGGGACTGAAGCTTTCTTT. Translated: CASNRQGGTEAFF.

V gene TRBV10-3 combines with J gene TRBJ2-1, with TRBD2 identical over 10 bases. Losses at the gene ends were 9 bases for V and 1 base for J; bases not matched to a gene: 15. CDR1 is ENHRY and CDR2 is SYGVKD in the germline V gene. The CDR3 consists of 18 residues. The CDR3 here is CAIALGLAAGGSYNEQFF. CDR3 sequence (DNA): TGTGCCATAGCCCTTGGACTAGCGGCCGGAGGGTCCTACAATGAGCAGTTCTTC.

This clone was observed once. Other DNA sequences within the sample encode an identical CDR3. The chain employs TRBV5-1 and TRBJ1-1, with D perhaps matching TRBD1 (5 bases). Per the germline V gene, CDR1 is SGHRS and CDR2 is YFSETQ. With 0 bases removed from V and 1 base from J, the gap between germline ends came to 7 bases. The CDR3 length is 14 residues. The CDR3 DNA is TGCGCCAGCAGCTTGGACAGGCCGAACACTGAAGCTTTCTTT. This sequence encodes CASSLDRPNTEAFF. The variable domain in full, completed from reference TRBV5-1 and TRBJ1-1, reads KAGVTQTPRYLIKTRGQQVTLSCSPISGHRSVSWYQQTPGQGLQFLFEYFSETQRNKGNFPGRFSGRQFSNSRSEMNVSTLELGDSALYLCASSLDRPNTEAFFGQGTRLTVV.

J is TRBJ2-7 and V is TRBV2; D may be TRBD1 (5 bases). V lost 7 bases and J 6 bases, leaving 16 bases between the germline ends. The CDR3 is made up of 13 amino acids. Looked up from germline, CDR1 is SNHLY and CDR2 is FYNNEI. The CDR3 loop reads CASTQQALGEQYF. DNA of the CDR3: TGTGCCAGCACCCAACAGGCCCTAGGCGAGCAGTACTTC. The full variable domain, completed using reference TRBV2 and TRBJ2-7, is EPEVTQTPSHQVTQMGQEVILRCVPISNHLYFYWYRQILGQKVEFLVSFYNNEISEKSEIFDDQFSVERPDGSNFTLKIRSTKLEDSAMYFCASTQQALGEQYFGPGTRLTVT.

The chain is built from TRBV7-2 and TRBJ2-1; D possibly corresponds to TRBD2 (6 bases). This CDR3 is 15 amino acids long. Germline CDR1 reads SGHTA; CDR2 reads FQGNSA. V gave up 3 bases and J gave up 7 bases, with 16 bases separating them. This CDR3 reads CASSLGPAAGNEQFF. CDR3 sequence (DNA): TGTGCCAGCAGCTTGGGACCAGCCGCGGGGAATGAGCAGTTCTTC.

The chain links TRBV18 to TRBJ1-5, with D possibly being TRBD1 (5 bases). CDR3 size: 15 residues. The V gene lost 3 bases and the J gene lost 1 base, with 10 bases spanning the gap. Germline V gene sequence: CDR1 KGHSH, CDR2 LQKENI. CDR3 amino acids: CASSPSGGSNQPQHF. The CDR3 coding sequence is TGTGCCAGCTCACCCTCCGGGGGGAGCAATCAGCCCCAGCATTTT.

This chain joins TRBV27 and TRBJ2-7; TRBD2 is a possible D gene (5 bases). The CDR3 has 15 amino acids. The V gene's germline CDR1 is MNHEY and CDR2 SMNVEV (reference sequence). V gave up 4 bases and J gave up 3 bases, with 16 bases separating them. In DNA form, the CDR3 reads TGTGCCAGCAGTTCCCGGACTGGGCGGAGCTACGAGCAGTACTTC. Its protein product is CASSSRTGRSYEQYF.

A single count supports this clone. The V and J genes are TRBV29-1 and TRBJ2-7, with D possibly being TRBD2 (6 bases). This CDR3 contains 11 residues. Germline V gene sequence: CDR1 SQVTM, CDR2 ANQGSEA. The V end lost 7 bases, the J end lost 7 bases, and 14 bases lay between the germline ends. Here the CDR3 reads CSGGVPSEQYF. The CDR3 DNA is TGCAGCGGGGGGGTACCTTCTGAGCAGTACTTC.

The chain joins TRBV11-3 to TRBJ2-3, with 8 bases matching TRBD2. Germline trimming cut 5 bases from V and 2 bases from J; bases unmatched to any gene: 9. The CDR3 is 16 residues long. The germline V gene encodes CDR1 SGHNT and CDR2 YENEEA. In DNA, the CDR3 is TGTGCCAGCAGCCCCCTTCGGGGGGGAAACACAGATACGCAGTATTTT. Translating it yields CASSPLRGGNTDTQYF.

The genes are TRBV5-4 and TRBJ2-1, with TRBD2 matching over 12 bases. CDR3 length equals 16 residues. The germline V gene has CDR1 SGHNT and CDR2 YYREEE (reference sequence). Trimming removed 2 bases from V and 5 bases from J; junction bases left unmatched: 5. The CDR3 nucleotides read TGTGCCAGCAGCTTTAAGACTAGCGGGAGAAACAATGAGCAGTTCTTC. Residues: CASSFKTSGRNNEQFF.

V usage is TRBV28 and J usage is TRBJ2-5; TRBD1 might be the D (6 bases). V was shortened by 1 base and J by 7 bases, with 7 bases between the two germline ends. Per the germline V gene, CDR1 is MDHEN and CDR2 is SYDVKM. The CDR3 sequence is 12 residues long. CDR3 DNA: TGTGCCAGCAGTTTATTCAGGGGGACCCAGTACTTC. Amino acid sequence: CASSLFRGTQYF.

V is TRBV5-8 and J is TRBJ2-3, with D tentatively TRBD1 (6 bases). With 2 bases removed from V and 1 base from J, the gap between germline ends came to 14 bases. The length of the CDR3 is 16 residues. Germline assignment: CDR1 SGHTS and CDR2 YDEGEE. DNA for the CDR3: TGTGCCAGCAGCTTCGGCAGGGGCGGGCGCACAGATACGCAGTATTTT. Translating it yields CASSFGRGGRTDTQYF.

This chain connects TRBV9 to TRBJ1-6; 9 bases align to TRBD1. The CDR3 is 14 amino acids. In germline, CDR1 is SGDLS, CDR2 YYNGEE. The junction had 9 bases not matched to a gene; V was cut back by 7 bases and J by 10 bases. CDR3 amino acids: CASHTGTGQSPLHF. CDR3 DNA: TGTGCCAGCCACACCGGGACAGGGCAGTCACCCCTCCACTTT.